This TCR beta chain was identified in a study of human T cells and chemical hapten exposure. TCRdb itself ran the RACE reads through MiXCR, one entry per CDR3 protein. The table includes roughly 380,000 distinct CDR3 sequences, approximately 5.1% detected once. Time point of the sample: patch test 1, 2 weeks after DPC sensitization. As to treatment: therapeutic diphenylcyclopropenone sensitization with weekly scalp DPC. The V and J ends lost 3 bases and 0 bases, in that order; junction bases with no gene match: 18. This CDR3 is 22 amino acids long. CDR1 is ENHRY and CDR2 is SYGVKD in the germline V gene.

This receptor was taken from a woman in her forties or fifties with alopecia areata. Some clones in this sample may be carry-over from other donors' samples. The specimen was whole blood, collected in connection with sensitization to the hapten diphenylcyclopropenone (DPC). The V gene is TRBV10-3, the J gene TRBJ2-3; 13 bases map to TRBD2. For the CDR3, the DNA is TGTGCCATCAGTGAACAGGTCCCGGGACTAGCGGGACCTTCCTCTAGCACAGATACGCAGTATTTT. As protein: CAISEQVPGLAGPSSSTDTQYF.